The next 30 T cell receptor beta chains were all read from a single sample in a study of T-cell reconstitution after alpha-beta-depleted transplantation in children. Preparation of the TCRbeta library used unique molecular identifiers. TCRdb redid the calling of the PCR reads with MiXCR, one entry per CDR3 protein. The sample records approximately 800,000 distinct CDR3 sequences, about 15% being singletons. The sequencing here drew on PBMCs, mostly from graft donor cells, taken 360 days after TCRalphabeta/CD19-depleted stem cell transplant. The receptors shown here come from a male patient between 5 and 17 years old who had a stem cell transplant for acute lymphoblastic leukemia, so the T cells may come from the graft donor.

The chain carries TRBV6-1 and TRBJ2-7; 10 positions agree with TRBD2. With 6 bases clipped from V and 5 bases from J, the junction kept 10 bases outside the gene matches. Germline V lookup: CDR1 MNHNS, CDR2 SASEGT. The CDR3 covers 15 residues. CDR3 loop: CASSPLAGRRDEQYF. CDR3 bases: TGTGCCAGCAGCCCACTAGCGGGACGTCGAGACGAGCAGTACTTC.

This rearrangement joins TRBV12-3 or TRBV12-4 to TRBJ2-1; tentatively, D is TRBD2 (5 bases). V was clipped by 3 bases and J by 5 bases, with 17 bases between them. CDR3 length equals 16 residues. The chain's CDR3 is CASSFLLRAANNEQFF. The CDR3 nucleotides are TGTGCCAGCAGTTTCCTGTTGAGAGCGGCCAACAATGAGCAGTTCTTC.

V gene TRBV6-2 or TRBV6-3 combines with J gene TRBJ2-5, with 7 positions matching TRBD2. The CDR3 has 16 residues. The germline gives CDR1 MNHEY, CDR2 SVGEGT. Trimming took 6 bases from V and 7 from J; bases not matched to a gene: 17. The CDR3 region is CASRSREGRRGATQYF. The CDR3 bases are TGTGCCAGCAGGAGTAGGGAGGGCCGACGTGGAGCGACCCAGTACTTC.

This clonotype was counted between two and nine times. The DNA for the CDR3 is TGCGCCAGCAGCTTGTTTCCTAGCGAGGCCGCGAACACCGGGGAGCTGTTTTTT. Amino acid sequence: CASSLFPSEAANTGELFF. This rearrangement joins TRBV5-1 to TRBJ2-2; possible D gene TRBD2, 6 bases. The CDR3 runs 18 residues. Trimming pared 1 base from V and 0 bases from J, leaving 16 bases between. Germline CDR1 reads SGHRS; CDR2 reads YFSETQ.

The chain combines TRBV7-9 with TRBJ1-1, with 7 bases fitting TRBD1. Germline CDR1 is SEHNR and CDR2 is FQNEAQ (reference sequence). The CDR3 is 14 amino acids. Unmatched junction bases numbered 4, after V lost 2 bases and J lost 4 bases. The CDR3 DNA sequence: TGTGCCAGCAGCTTAAGGGCAGGGGGCACTGAAGCTTTCTTT. Its translation: CASSLRAGGTEAFF.

This clonotype has a count of ten or more. The chain carries TRBV12-3 or TRBV12-4 and TRBJ2-1, with 9 bases that match TRBD2. The V and J ends lost 6 bases and 5 bases, in that order; junction bases with no gene match: 8. The CDR3 sequence is 15 residues long. The CDR3 here is CASSPLAGFNNEQFF. Written as DNA, the CDR3 is TGTGCCAGCAGCCCACTAGCGGGTTTCAACAATGAGCAGTTCTTC.

Notes on this clonotype: An end of the junction differs from the germline gene, which may be a read error. V gene TRBV20-1 combines with J gene TRBJ2-7; no firm D call. The length of the CDR3 is 18 residues. CDR1 is DFQATT and CDR2 is SNEGSKA in the germline V gene (reference sequence). The chain's CDR3 is CCARDSYNSRRRSDEQYF. The CDR3 DNA follows: TGCTGTGCTAGAGATAGTTACAACTCCCGAAGGAGATCCGACGAGCAGTACTTC.

This clonotype was observed a few times. The genes are TRBV7-2 and TRBJ1-1; D remains unclear. Trimming left V 1 base short and J 0 bases short, with 6 bases between. The length of the CDR3 is 14 residues. Germline CDR1 reads SGHTA; CDR2 reads FQGNSA. The DNA for the CDR3 is TGTGCCAGCAGCTTAGTACAGATGAACACTGAAGCTTTCTTT. The encoded protein is CASSLVQMNTEAFF. The full variable domain, with the rest looked up from reference TRBV7-2 and TRBJ1-1, is GAGVSQSPSNKVTEKGKDVELRCDPISGHTALYWYRQSLGQGLEFLIYFQGNSAPDKSGLPSDRFSAERTGGSVSTLTIQRTQQEDSAVYLCASSLVQMNTEAFFGQGTRLTVV.

The rearrangement uses TRBV4-1 and TRBJ2-2, with D perhaps matching TRBD1 (6 bases). Trimming took off 4 bases at V and 6 bases at J, with 15 bases between the two ends. The CDR3 runs to 15 residues. CDR1 MGHRA and CDR2 YSYEKL come from the germline V gene. The CDR3 loop reads CASSPTADSPGELFF. The DNA for the CDR3 is TGCGCCAGCAGCCCTACCGCGGACAGTCCCGGGGAGCTGTTTTTT.

CDR3 region: CASSLTSGVAARLEQFF. DNA for the CDR3: TGCGCCAGCAGCTTAACCTCAGGCGTAGCAGCTCGTTTGGAGCAGTTCTTC. The chain recombines TRBV5-1 with TRBJ2-1; D is undetermined. The germline CDR1 and CDR2 sequences are SGHRS and YFSETQ. V was cut by 2 bases and J by 10 bases, with 25 bases left in between. CDR3 length equals 17 residues.

This clonotype was picked up many times. This rearrangement joins TRBV5-5 to TRBJ2-3; possibly TRBD2 for D (5 bases). The CDR3 has 16 amino acids. CDR1 SGHKS and CDR2 YYEKEE come from the germline V gene (reference sequence). Trimming removed 3 bases at V and 2 bases at J, with 16 bases between. CDR3 sequence: CASSSLPGRNTDTQYF. The CDR3 DNA follows: TGTGCCAGCAGCTCCCTTCCGGGAAGAAACACAGATACGCAGTATTTT.

V usage is TRBV30 and J usage is TRBJ2-3; 8 positions match TRBD2. The CDR3 extends over 18 amino acids. Germline trimming cut 0 bases from V and 3 bases from J; bases unmatched to any gene: 14. Germline CDR1 GTSNPN, CDR2 SVGIG (reference sequence). The CDR3 DNA reads as TGTGCCTGGAGTGTGACTGAAACTCCGGGAGGGCTGACAGATACGCAGTATTTT. Its translation is CAWSVTETPGGLTDTQYF.

This clonotype was recorded only once. The gene calls are TRBV19 and TRBJ2-6; D unclear. Germline V gene sequence: CDR1 LNHDA, CDR2 SQIVND (reference sequence). The CDR3 consists of 18 residues. V was pared by 5 bases and J by 4 bases, with 21 bases between. For the CDR3, the DNA is TGTGCCAGTAGTGTACAACTCTCCAGTCACCCCGGGGCCAACGTCCTGACTTTC. This codes for CASSVQLSSHPGANVLTF.

This clonotype was observed a few times. This chain uses TRBV7-9 with TRBJ1-1; unclear D gene. The CDR3 has 14 residues. The V gene lost 0 bases and the J gene lost 4 bases, with 9 bases spanning the gap. Looked up from germline, CDR1 is SEHNR and CDR2 is FQNEAQ (reference sequence). CDR3 sequence (DNA): TGTGCCAGCAGCTTAGCAGGGAGGGCCACTGAAGCTTTCTTT. Its protein is CASSLAGRATEAFF.

This clonotype showed up just a few times. The chain couples TRBV4-1 to TRBJ2-1, with TRBD2 identical over 10 bases. The CDR3 is made up of 16 amino acids. CDR1 and CDR2 from the germline V gene are MGHRA and YSYEKL. Losses at the gene ends were 4 bases for V and 2 bases for J; bases not matched to a gene: 5. Here the CDR3 reads CASSPLAGVPYNEQFF. The CDR3 DNA reads TGCGCCAGCAGCCCCCTAGCGGGAGTCCCCTACAATGAGCAGTTCTTC.

This rearrangement joins TRBV4-1 to TRBJ2-2, with D hard to call. Trimming removed 0 bases from V and 3 bases from J, with 11 bases in between. This CDR3 spans 16 amino acids. Germline lookup yields CDR1 MGHRA and CDR2 YSYEKL. The chain's CDR3 is CASSQERRLDTGELFF. CDR3 bases: TGCGCCAGCAGCCAAGAGCGAAGGCTCGACACCGGGGAGCTGTTTTTT.

Ten or more counts support this clonotype. The V and J genes are TRBV15 and TRBJ1-3; D is unresolved. Germline CDR1 reads LNHNV; CDR2 reads YYDKDF (reference sequence). V lost 1 base to trimming and J lost 4 bases, with 5 bases between them. CDR3 size: 13 residues. CDR3: CATSRAQGNTIYF. CDR3 sequence (DNA): TGTGCCACCAGCAGAGCCCAGGGAAACACCATATATTTT.

The rearrangement uses TRBV7-7 and TRBJ2-3, with 14 positions matching TRBD2. The CDR3 sequence is 16 residues long. The trim removed 4 bases at V and 4 bases at J, leaving 4 bases unmatched. Germline assignment: CDR1 SSHAT and CDR2 FNYEAQ (reference sequence). As DNA, the CDR3 is TGTGCCAGCAGCTCGACTAGCGGGAGGGCCGCAGATACGCAGTATTTT. This gives the protein CASSSTSGRAADTQYF.

This clonotype was counted a few times. This chain joins TRBV5-1 and TRBJ2-7; 10 bases are shared with TRBD1. CDR1 SGHRS and CDR2 YFSETQ come from the germline V gene. After removal of 7 bases from V and 5 bases from J, the junction contained 6 bases not matched to a gene. CDR3 length: 13 residues. CDR3 residues: CASAGTGVHEQYF. DNA of the CDR3: TGCGCCAGCGCCGGGACAGGGGTACACGAGCAGTACTTC.

This clonotype was seen a few times. The gene calls are TRBV30 and TRBJ2-1, with D possibly matching TRBD2 (6 bases). The CDR3 length is 13 residues. From germline, CDR1 is GTSNPN and CDR2 SVGIG (reference sequence). V gave up 4 bases and J gave up 8 bases, with 15 bases separating them. The CDR3 nucleotides are TGTGCCTGGAAAAGAGGTGGGGACTATGAGCAGTTCTTC. Its translation is CAWKRGGDYEQFF.

This clonotype was seen more than once but under ten times. The chain combines TRBV12-3 or TRBV12-4 with TRBJ2-7, with 12 bases identical to TRBD2. This CDR3 is 16 amino acids long. V was pared by 5 bases and J by 0 bases, with 5 bases of the junction left unmatched. The CDR3 DNA is TGTGCCAGCAGTCGACCGACTAGCGGGAGCTCCTACGAGCAGTACTTC. It is translated as CASSRPTSGSSYEQYF.

This chain joins TRBV25-1 and TRBJ1-4; D is perhaps TRBD1 (5 bases). The CDR3 is 13 amino acids. Per germline, CDR1 MGHDK and CDR2 SYGVNS. Trimming took off 3 bases at V and 6 bases at J, with 8 bases between the two ends. This CDR3 is CASSEGGDEKLFF. As DNA, the CDR3 is TGTGCCAGCAGTGAGGGGGGAGATGAAAAACTGTTTTTT.

The chain joins TRBV3-1 to TRBJ1-3; 8 bases are a match to TRBD1. CDR1 and CDR2 (germline): LGHDT, YNNKEL (reference sequence). V shed 2 bases, J shed 4 bases, and the junction held 4 bases outside the gene matches. This CDR3 has 15 amino acids. CDR3 sequence: CASSQRTGYGNTIYF. CDR3 DNA sequence: TGTGCCAGCAGCCAAAGGACAGGGTACGGAAACACCATATATTTT.

This clonotype was counted at least ten times. The V gene is TRBV5-1, the J gene TRBJ2-7, with a weak D call TRBD1 (6 bases). The CDR3 is made up of 15 amino acids. The V gene lost 1 base and the J gene lost 6 bases, with 17 bases spanning the gap. CDR1 SGHRS and CDR2 YFSETQ come from the germline V gene. CDR3 loop: CASSLTTGFASEQYF. The CDR3 nucleotides are TGCGCCAGCAGCTTGACGACAGGTTTCGCGAGCGAGCAGTACTTC.

This chain joins TRBV5-1 and TRBJ2-7; D possibly corresponds to TRBD1 (7 bases). Germline assignment: CDR1 SGHRS and CDR2 YFSETQ. The V and J ends lost 1 base and 3 bases respectively, with 11 bases between them. The length of the CDR3 is 14 residues. The CDR3 loop is CASSLNRGGYEQYF. In nucleotides, the CDR3 is TGCGCCAGCAGCTTGAACAGGGGAGGCTACGAGCAGTACTTC.

This rearrangement joins TRBV20-1 to TRBJ2-1; 10 nucleotides agree with TRBD2. Germline assignment: CDR1 DFQATT and CDR2 SNEGSKA (reference sequence). Trimming cost V 4 bases and J 8 bases; bases outside gene matches: 5. The CDR3 runs to 13 residues. The CDR3 DNA follows: TGCAGTGCTACAACTAGCGGGAAGTATGAGCAGTTCTTC. Protein sequence: CSATTSGKYEQFF.

This clonotype was seen many times. Here the CDR3 reads CASSLFMGVQETQYF. As DNA, the CDR3 is TGTGCCAGCAGCTTATTTATGGGGGTTCAAGAGACCCAGTACTTC. The chain combines TRBV7-2 with TRBJ2-5, with D perhaps TRBD1 or TRBD2 (5 bases each). The CDR3 spans 15 residues. CDR1 and CDR2 (germline): SGHTA, FQGNSA. V shed 2 bases and J shed 2 bases, with 12 bases lying between them.

This clonotype was detected a few times. The genes are TRBV7-3 and TRBJ2-6, with a weak D call TRBD1 (6 bases). V lost 6 bases, J lost 2 bases, and 17 bases lay in between. Germline V lookup: CDR1 SGHTA, CDR2 FQGTGA. CDR3 size: 17 residues. The CDR3 here is CASSQDRMRTGANVLTF. CDR3 nucleotide sequence: TGTGCCAGCAGTCAAGACAGGATGAGGACTGGGGCCAACGTCCTGACTTTC.

V and J are TRBV18 and TRBJ2-1; 12 nucleotides agree with TRBD2. Germline V gene sequence: CDR1 KGHSH, CDR2 LQKENI. V lost 5 bases, J lost 15 bases, and 11 bases stayed unmatched. The CDR3 covers 14 residues. The CDR3 loop reads CASSALSGLAGMFF. CDR3 DNA: TGTGCCAGCTCAGCACTTTCGGGACTAGCGGGTATGTTCTTC. Complete variable domain (other parts from reference TRBV18 and TRBJ2-1): NAGVMQNPRHLVRRRGQEARLRCSPMKGHSHVYWYRQLPEEGLKFMVYLQKENIIDESGMPKERFSAEFPKEGPSILRIQQVVRGDSAAYFCASSALSGLAGMFFGPGTRLTVL.

The gene calls are TRBV2 and TRBJ2-7, with 11 bases identical to TRBD2. Per germline, CDR1 SNHLY and CDR2 FYNNEI. This CDR3 region has 19 residues. V shed 1 base and J 3 bases; nucleotides not matched to a gene: 14. CDR3 nucleotide sequence: TGTGCCAGCAGTGAAGTTGTCACTAGCGGGAGCTTTGATATCTACGAGCAGTACTTC. As protein: CASSEVVTSGSFDIYEQYF.